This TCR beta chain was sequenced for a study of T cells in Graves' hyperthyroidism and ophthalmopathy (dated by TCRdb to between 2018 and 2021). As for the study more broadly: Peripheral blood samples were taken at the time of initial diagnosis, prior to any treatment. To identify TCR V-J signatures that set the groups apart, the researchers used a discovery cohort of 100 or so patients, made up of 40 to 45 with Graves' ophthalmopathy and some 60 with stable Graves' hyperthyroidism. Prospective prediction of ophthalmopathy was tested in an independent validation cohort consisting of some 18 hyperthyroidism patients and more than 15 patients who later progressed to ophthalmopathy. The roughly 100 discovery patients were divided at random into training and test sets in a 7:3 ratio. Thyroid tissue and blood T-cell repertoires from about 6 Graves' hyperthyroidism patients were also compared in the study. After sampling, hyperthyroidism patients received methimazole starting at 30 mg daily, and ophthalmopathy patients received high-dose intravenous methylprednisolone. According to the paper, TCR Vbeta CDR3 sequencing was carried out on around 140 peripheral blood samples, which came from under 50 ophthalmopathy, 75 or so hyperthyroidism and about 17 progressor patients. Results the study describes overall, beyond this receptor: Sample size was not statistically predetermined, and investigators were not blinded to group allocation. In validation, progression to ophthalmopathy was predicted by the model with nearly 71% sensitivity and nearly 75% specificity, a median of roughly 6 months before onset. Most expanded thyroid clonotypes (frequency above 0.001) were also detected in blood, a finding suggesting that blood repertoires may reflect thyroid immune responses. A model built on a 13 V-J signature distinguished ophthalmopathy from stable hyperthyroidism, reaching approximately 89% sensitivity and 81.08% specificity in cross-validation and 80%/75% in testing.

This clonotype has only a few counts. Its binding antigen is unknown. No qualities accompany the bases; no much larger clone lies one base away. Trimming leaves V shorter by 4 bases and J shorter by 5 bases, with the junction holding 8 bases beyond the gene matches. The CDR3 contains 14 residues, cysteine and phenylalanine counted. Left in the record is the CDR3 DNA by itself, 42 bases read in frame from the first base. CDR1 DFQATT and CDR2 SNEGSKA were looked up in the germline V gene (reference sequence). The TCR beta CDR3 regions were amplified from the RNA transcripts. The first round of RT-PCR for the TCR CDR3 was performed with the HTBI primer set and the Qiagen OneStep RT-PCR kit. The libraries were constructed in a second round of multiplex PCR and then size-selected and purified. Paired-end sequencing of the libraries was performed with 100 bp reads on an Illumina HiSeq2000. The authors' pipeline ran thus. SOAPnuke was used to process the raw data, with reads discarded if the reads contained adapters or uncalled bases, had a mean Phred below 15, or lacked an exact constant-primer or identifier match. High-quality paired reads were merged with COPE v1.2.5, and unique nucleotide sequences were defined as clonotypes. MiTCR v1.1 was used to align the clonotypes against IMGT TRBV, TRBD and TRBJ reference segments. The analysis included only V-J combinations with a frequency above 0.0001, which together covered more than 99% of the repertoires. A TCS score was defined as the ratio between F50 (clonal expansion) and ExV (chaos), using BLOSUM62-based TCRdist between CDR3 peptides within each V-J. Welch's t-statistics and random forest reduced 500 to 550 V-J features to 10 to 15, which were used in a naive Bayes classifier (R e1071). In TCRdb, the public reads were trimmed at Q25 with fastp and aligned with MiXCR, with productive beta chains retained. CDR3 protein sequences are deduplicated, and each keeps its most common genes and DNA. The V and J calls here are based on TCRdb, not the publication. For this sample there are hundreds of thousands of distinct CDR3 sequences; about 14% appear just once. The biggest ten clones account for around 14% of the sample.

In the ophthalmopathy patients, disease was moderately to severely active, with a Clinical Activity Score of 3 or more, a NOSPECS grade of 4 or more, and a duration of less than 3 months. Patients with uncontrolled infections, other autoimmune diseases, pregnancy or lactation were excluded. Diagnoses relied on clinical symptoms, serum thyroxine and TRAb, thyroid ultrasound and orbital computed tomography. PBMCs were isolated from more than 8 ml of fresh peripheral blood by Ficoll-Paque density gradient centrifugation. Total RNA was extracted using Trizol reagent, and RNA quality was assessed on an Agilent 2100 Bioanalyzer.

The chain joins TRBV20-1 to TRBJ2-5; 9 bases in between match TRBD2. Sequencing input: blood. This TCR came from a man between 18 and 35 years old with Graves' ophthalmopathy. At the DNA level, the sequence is TGCAGTGCTAACAAGCGGGGGGCGGTTGAGACCCAGTACTTC. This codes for CSANKRGAVETQYF.